This record covers a single T cell receptor beta chain. Its antigen is currently unknown. Unmatched junction bases numbered 3, after V lost 5 bases and J lost 4 bases. Per germline, CDR1 MDHEN and CDR2 SYDVKM. This CDR3 is built from 14 residues. PCR primers comprised 60 Vbeta and 13 Jbeta primers. Per the study methods: Approximately 10 million shared chains were among around 80 million unique TCR beta chains counted in a later analysis. Repertoires were generated with immunoSEQ multiplex PCR, while TCRdb's copy carries only in-frame clones and drops some. V and J calls plus clone size are reproduced from that table; the DNA served to infer D and trimming. The sample has under 200,000 clones, roughly 87% seen once. The data were taken from a study of cytomegalovirus exposure and HLA in healthy donors. General study findings and limits: Most observed TCR sequences were rare, whereas some public TCRs were detected in many donors.

The TCR comes from a woman between 50 and 59 years old in good health and CMV-seronegative. The material sequenced was PBMCs. This chain connects TRBV28 to TRBJ2-3, with 10 nucleotides matching TRBD1. The CDR3 loop reads CASSPGTGADTQYF. The CDR3 DNA reads as TGTGCCAGCAGTCCCGGGACAGGGGCAGATACGCAGTATTTT.